This TCR beta chain was sequenced for a study of cytomegalovirus exposure and HLA in healthy donors. Germline CDR1 and CDR2: MNHEY and SVGAGI. This CDR3 has 14 amino acids. V was pared by 4 bases and J by 5 bases, with 8 bases of the junction left unmatched. The PCR used 60 Vbeta and 13 Jbeta primers. Profiling relied on immunoSEQ multiplex PCR, and the TCRdb table lists in-frame clones only, not all of them. Of tens of thousands of clones detected, roughly 80% appear once; the ten largest clones hold under 2.5%. This TCR was sampled from a man aged 35-49 years in good health and CMV-seronegative. The V and J genes are TRBV6-5 and TRBJ2-7, with 7 bases identical to TRBD1. The sample taken for sequencing was PBMCs. CDR3 sequence reads: CASSSGTVGNEQYF. The CDR3 DNA reads as TGTGCCAGCAGTTCCGGGACAGTGGGAAACGAGCAGTACTTC.